What follows are 3 T cell receptor beta chains derived from one specimen sequenced in a study of technical replicates of blood from several donors. TCRdb's table, derived via immunoSEQ multiplex PCR, lists solely in-frame clones and lacks some. The sample contains nearly 90,000 clones, approximately 95% of which appear only once. The sample comprised T cells isolated from PBMCs. The receptors were gathered from a human donor in good health.

The rearrangement joins TRBV19 to TRBJ1-1; D not certain. This CDR3 has 13 residues. The V gene's germline CDR1 is LNHDA and CDR2 SQIVND (reference sequence). The V end lost 0 bases, the J end lost 2 bases, and 4 bases lay between the germline ends. In DNA, the CDR3 is TGTGCCAGTAGTATAGATCTTAACACTGAAGCTTTCTTT. Translated, it gives CASSIDLNTEAFF.

The CDR3 nucleotides are TGTGCCAGTAGTATTGACGGACTTGATCAGCCCCAGCATTTT. As protein: CASSIDGLDQPQHF. The chain has TRBV19 and TRBJ1-5; D gene unclear. V was cut by 3 bases and J by 5 bases, with 11 bases left in between. This CDR3 spans 14 amino acids. Germline CDR1 and CDR2: LNHDA and SQIVND (reference sequence).

The chain employs TRBV9 and TRBJ2-3, with D hard to call. Germline loops: CDR1 SGDLS, CDR2 YYNGEE. The CDR3 has 16 amino acids. The V and J ends lost 4 bases and 0 bases respectively, with 15 bases between them. CDR3 loop: CASSPRLALSTDTQYF. CDR3 in DNA: TGTGCCAGCAGCCCCCGACTTGCCCTAAGCACAGATACGCAGTATTTT.